This T cell receptor (beta chain) was recovered during a study of blood T cell repertoires in COVID-19. Study information: The United States, Italy and Spain supplied acute and convalescent COVID-19 samples. In each case, the material was cDNA or gDNA derived from T cells, B-cell-depleted T cells, or PBMCs.

Germline V lookup: CDR1 SGDLS, CDR2 YYNGEE. The V gene end was trimmed by 4 bases and the J gene end by 7 bases; junction bases not matched to a gene: 11. The CDR3 runs to 16 residues. The authors' processing: Quantification of nucleated cells was approximated via reference gene primer amplification. Clones were read by immunoSEQ multiplex PCR, and TCRdb kept only the in-frame ones, dropping some. From that table come the V and J calls and clone size; the DNA was used to work out D and trimming. The repertoire holds around 81,000 clones, with approximately 86% as singletons. The sequence was collected from a man aged 70-80 years with acute or convalescent COVID-19. The rearrangement joins TRBV9 to TRBJ2-1; TRBD1 matches at 10 bases. Sample: peripheral blood. The CDR3 sequence is CASSSIPGQGLNEQFF. CDR3 nucleotides: TGTGCCAGCAGCTCTATCCCGGGACAGGGGTTGAATGAGCAGTTCTTC.